A single sample is the source of the 25 T cell receptor beta chains below, sequenced in a study of T cells after yellow fever vaccination (dated by TCRdb to the late 2010s). To prepare the library, 5' RACE was applied. Sequencer: Illumina HiSeq 2500. TCRdb cleaned the public reads at Q25 with fastp, built clones with MiXCR and kept in-frame beta chains. Each record represents a unique CDR3 protein, reported with the most common genes and DNA among its rows. Across this sample there are some 110,000 distinct CDR3 sequences, with approximately 8.4% seen only once. 25% of the sample lies in the top ten. The treatment or condition label of this sample denotes: live attenuated yellow fever vaccine strain. This specimen consisted of CD8+ T cells sorted from PBMCs, obtained 45 days after the yellow fever booster vaccination. The receptors stem from a young man who received the YFV17D yellow fever vaccine.

This clonotype showed up many times. The gene calls are TRBV20-1 and TRBJ2-7, with D perhaps TRBD2 (7 bases). Germline V gene sequence: CDR1 DFQATT, CDR2 SNEGSKA (reference sequence). V dropped 3 bases and J dropped 1 base, with 13 bases sitting between them. The CDR3 consists of 14 residues. CDR3 in amino acids: CSASGGGSSYEQYF. The CDR3 DNA is TGCAGTGCTAGTGGGGGGGGCTCGTCCTACGAGCAGTACTTC.

In its sample, this clonotype was seen many times. This rearrangement joins TRBV6-2 or TRBV6-3 to TRBJ2-1, with D maybe TRBD1 (5 bases). CDR3 length equals 15 residues. Trimming removed 4 bases from V and 8 bases from J, with 18 bases in between. Germline CDR1 MNHEY, CDR2 SVGEGT. CDR3 in amino acids: CASSLVSVWGDEQFF. The CDR3 nucleotides read TGTGCCAGCAGTTTAGTTTCCGTGTGGGGCGATGAGCAGTTCTTC.

This clonotype was seen many times. This chain links TRBV19 with TRBJ2-7, with D maybe TRBD1 (6 bases). Trimming stripped 6 bases from V and 6 bases from J, with 9 bases between. The CDR3 loop spans 11 amino acids. Germline V gene lookup returns CDR1 LNHDA and CDR2 SQIVND (reference sequence). CDR3 DNA sequence: TGTGCCAGTAGGGACAGCCTCGAGCAGTACTTC. Amino acid sequence: CASRDSLEQYF.

This clonotype was recorded many times. The chain is built from TRBV29-1 and TRBJ1-1, with 7 bases aligning to TRBD1. J was trimmed by 5 bases and V by 4 bases; bases with no gene match: 10. This CDR3 is built from 14 residues. CDR1 and CDR2 (germline): SQVTM, ANQGSEA. This CDR3 is CSVGSEGAGTEAFF. CDR3 nucleotide sequence: TGCAGCGTTGGGTCCGAGGGGGCTGGAACTGAAGCTTTCTTT.

In its sample, this clonotype was seen many times. The V call is TRBV12-3 or TRBV12-4, the J call TRBJ1-1; D gene ambiguous. Deletions cut 5 bases from V and 6 bases from J, with 19 bases between. This CDR3 has 15 residues. The CDR3 loop is CASSPLTGIVPEAFF. Here the CDR3 DNA reads TGTGCCAGCAGTCCCCTTACCGGGATCGTCCCTGAAGCTTTCTTT.

Concerning this clonotype itself: A much more abundant neighbour one base away suggests this may be a read error. J is TRBJ2-3 and V is TRBV3-1; 9 bases align to TRBD1. The trim removed 1 base at V and 5 bases at J, leaving 19 bases unmatched. CDR1 is LGHDT, CDR2 YNNKEL, per germline (reference sequence). The CDR3 consists of 20 residues. CDR3 nucleotide sequence: TGTGCCAGCAGCCAAGTCATGGGACAGGGTTATGAGGGAGTTGAAGATACGCAGTATTTT. This encodes CASSQVMGQGYEGVEDTQYF.

The sample holds many counts of this clonotype. The J gene is TRBJ2-7, the V gene TRBV12-3 or TRBV12-4; the match to TRBD2 covers 7 bases. This CDR3 is built from 13 residues. The J segment lost 3 bases and the V segment lost 6 bases, leaving 5 bases of the junction unmatched. DNA of the CDR3: TGTGCCAGCAGCCCAGCGGGAAACTACGAGCAGTACTTC. The encoded protein is CASSPAGNYEQYF.

V usage is TRBV6-2 or TRBV6-3 and J usage is TRBJ1-5; 10 bases line up with TRBD1. Looked up from germline, CDR1 is MNHEY and CDR2 is SVGEGT. The CDR3 is 13 residues long. J gave up 4 bases and V 10 bases, and 4 bases lay outside the gene matches. The CDR3 sequence is CATRTGGNQPQHF. CDR3 in DNA: TGTGCCACCCGGACAGGGGGGAATCAGCCCCAGCATTTT.

The chain uses TRBV2 and TRBJ2-7, with TRBD2 matching 9 bases. V was pared by 10 bases and J by 3 bases, with 4 bases of the junction left unmatched. CDR1 SNHLY and CDR2 FYNNEI come from the germline V gene. The CDR3 loop spans 12 amino acids. The CDR3 here is CANRLADYEQYF. The CDR3 DNA follows: TGTGCCAACCGACTAGCGGACTACGAGCAGTACTTC.

There are many counts of this clonotype. The chain links TRBV2 to TRBJ2-4; D might be TRBD1 or TRBD2, each matching 5 bases. V lost 0 bases to trimming and J lost 6 bases, with 15 bases between them. There are 16 residues in the CDR3. The germline CDR1 and CDR2 sequences are SNHLY and FYNNEI. The CDR3 protein is CASSEAFGGVRNIQYF. In nucleotides, the CDR3 is TGTGCCAGCAGTGAAGCGTTTGGGGGAGTGAGAAACATTCAGTACTTC.

This clonotype was observed a handful of times. The V gene is TRBV20-1, the J gene TRBJ1-5; 8 positions match TRBD1. The ends lost 5 bases at V and 0 bases at J; junction bases unmatched: 15. Germline CDR1 and CDR2: DFQATT and SNEGSKA (reference sequence). The CDR3 is made up of 18 amino acids. The CDR3 reads CSAADGTGEYFSNQPQHF. For the CDR3, the DNA is TGCAGTGCTGCAGACGGGACAGGAGAGTACTTTAGCAATCAGCCCCAGCATTTT.

This clonotype was seen repeatedly, ten times or more. The rearrangement uses TRBV6-5 and TRBJ1-1; the D gene is possibly TRBD1 (6 bases). The germline V gene encodes CDR1 MNHEY and CDR2 SVGAGI. The CDR3 is 13 amino acids. V was trimmed by 8 bases and J by 1 base, leaving 11 bases between them. CDR3 bases: TGTGCCAGCTCAGGGGTCGGGAACACTGAAGCTTTCTTT. Translating gives CASSGVGNTEAFF.

In this sample, this clonotype turned up many times. The V gene is TRBV29-1, the J gene TRBJ2-3; 9 bases agree with TRBD1. Germline CDR1 is SQVTM and CDR2 is ANQGSEA. V dropped 3 bases and J dropped 4; count of bases not matched to a gene: 8. The CDR3 extends over 15 amino acids. CDR3 sequence (DNA): TGCAGCGTTGAGGGGCGGACAGGGGAGTCAGATACGCAGTATTTT. Translation gives CSVEGRTGESDTQYF.

This clonotype was observed at least ten times. The rearrangement uses TRBV20-1 and TRBJ2-1; TRBD2 aligns across 10 bases. Germline V lookup: CDR1 DFQATT, CDR2 SNEGSKA (reference sequence). The V gene end was trimmed by 6 bases and the J gene end by 9 bases; junction bases not matched to a gene: 8. The CDR3 has 13 residues. The CDR3 nucleotides read TGCAGTGCGATCTCGACTAGCGGGCCTGAGCAGTTCTTC. Residues: CSAISTSGPEQFF.

The sample holds many counts of this clonotype. The chain has TRBV29-1 and TRBJ2-7; 10 bases align to TRBD1. Germline V gene lookup returns CDR1 SQVTM and CDR2 ANQGSEA. The V and J ends lost 7 bases and 2 bases, in that order; junction bases with no gene match: 2. CDR3 length: 12 amino acids. The CDR3 DNA sequence: TGCAGCGCCGGGACAGGGGCCTACGAGCAGTACTTC. The encoded protein is CSAGTGAYEQYF.

This clonotype occurred many times. J is TRBJ2-1 and V is TRBV7-2; 9 bases fit TRBD2. V lost 2 bases, J lost 4 bases, and 9 bases stayed unmatched. There are 17 residues in the CDR3. The germline gives CDR1 SGHTA, CDR2 FQGNSA. CDR3 coding DNA: TGTGCCAGCAGCTTAAGAAGCGGGAGGAATACTTACAATGAGCAGTTCTTC. Encoded protein: CASSLRSGRNTYNEQFF.

This clonotype has ten or more counts. V is TRBV6-5 and J is TRBJ2-1; possibly TRBD2 for D (6 bases). This CDR3 comprises 14 residues. Trimming removed 3 bases at V and 2 bases at J, with 8 bases between. CDR1 is MNHEY and CDR2 is SVGAGI in the germline V gene. CDR3 sequence (DNA): TGTGCCAGCAGTTATGGGACTGCCTACAATGAGCAGTTCTTC. This sequence encodes CASSYGTAYNEQFF.

The sample holds many counts of this clonotype. The chain uses TRBV5-1 and TRBJ2-1; D not certain. Per germline, CDR1 SGHRS and CDR2 YFSETQ. V lost 4 bases and J lost 7, with 12 bases in between. The CDR3 covers 13 residues. CDR3: CASSPDGLNEQFF. CDR3 bases: TGCGCCAGCAGCCCCGACGGGTTAAATGAGCAGTTCTTC.

Ten or more counts support this clonotype. The V call is TRBV5-1, the J call TRBJ2-3, with D uncertain. Germline-derived CDR1 and CDR2 are SGHRS and YFSETQ. Trimming left V 7 bases short and J 0 bases short, with 6 bases between. The CDR3 contains 12 residues. Here the CDR3 DNA reads TGCGCCAGCGGTTCTAGCACAGATACGCAGTATTTT. This codes for CASGSSTDTQYF.

This clonotype was seen ten or more times. The V gene is TRBV9, the J gene TRBJ1-3; no clear D. The V end was cut by 4 bases, the J end by 0 bases, with 11 bases between. This CDR3 spans 15 amino acids. Germline CDR1 is SGDLS and CDR2 is YYNGEE. The CDR3, as DNA: TGTGCCAGCAGCCTTACCCCCGACTCTGGAAACACCATATATTTT. Amino acids: CASSLTPDSGNTIYF.

This clonotype was observed many times. The chain combines TRBV12-3 or TRBV12-4 with TRBJ1-2; D gene ambiguous. This CDR3 is 15 amino acids long. Deletions cut 6 bases from V and 1 base from J, with 15 bases between. CDR3 DNA: TGTGCCAGCAGCCCAACAGTGACCAATAACTATGGCTACACCTTC. Its protein is CASSPTVTNNYGYTF.

This clonotype has ten or more counts. The gene calls are TRBV12-3 or TRBV12-4 and TRBJ2-5, with D possibly being TRBD1 (6 bases). This CDR3 comprises 14 residues. Trimming left V 5 bases short and J 2 bases short, with 12 bases between. The CDR3 loop reads CASSPHRAQETQYF. The DNA for the CDR3 is TGTGCCAGCAGTCCCCACAGGGCGCAAGAGACCCAGTACTTC.

The table lists this clonotype with many counts. The chain combines TRBV4-3 with TRBJ2-4, with 7 bases aligning to TRBD1. With 1 base clipped from V and 12 bases from J, the junction kept 15 bases outside the gene matches. The germline V gene has CDR1 LGHNA and CDR2 YSLEER. The CDR3 length is 16 residues. The CDR3 DNA reads as TGCGCCAGCAGCCAAGTCCCGACAGGGACCGCTTATGGTCAGTACTTC. This sequence encodes CASSQVPTGTAYGQYF.

This clonotype occurred many times. The chain uses TRBV13 and TRBJ2-1; 15 bases line up with TRBD2. The CDR3 covers 17 residues. The ends lost 5 bases at V and 5 bases at J; junction bases unmatched: 7. The germline CDR1 and CDR2 sequences are PRHDT and FYEKMQ (reference sequence). CDR3 region: CASSTGTSGRSHNEQFF. In DNA, the CDR3 is TGTGCCAGCAGCACAGGGACTAGCGGGAGGTCCCACAATGAGCAGTTCTTC.

This chain links TRBV27 with TRBJ1-1; weak D call: TRBD1 (6 bases). CDR3 length equals 15 residues. Germline CDR1 MNHEY, CDR2 SMNVEV (reference sequence). Trimming took 4 bases from V and 5 from J, leaving 17 bases between them. Written as DNA, the CDR3 is TGTGCCAGCAGTTCTACTAATCACAGGGATACTGAAGCTTTCTTT. Translating gives CASSSTNHRDTEAFF.